What follows are 23 T cell receptor beta chains derived from one specimen sequenced in a study of cytomegalovirus exposure and HLA in healthy donors. This PCR relied on a set of 60 Vbeta primers and 13 Jbeta primers. Method: immunoSEQ multiplex PCR; TCRdb's copy keeps in-frame clones and lacks some. The profile shows approximately 120,000 clones, more than 60% of them singletons. Sequencing was carried out using PBMCs. These receptors all come from a woman aged 55-75 years in good health and CMV-seropositive.

This clone was found a few times. V gene TRBV4-1 combines with J gene TRBJ2-1; D not resolved. CDR3 length: 14 amino acids. Germline V gene sequence: CDR1 MGHRA, CDR2 YSYEKL. V was shortened by 2 bases and J by 7 bases, with 12 bases between the two germline ends. The CDR3 DNA follows: TGCGCCAGCAGCCAATCCCGGGTTGTGAATGAGCAGTTCTTC. Protein product: CASSQSRVVNEQFF.

The chain joins TRBV13 to TRBJ2-2; 7 positions match TRBD2. There are 15 residues in the CDR3. The V segment lost 4 bases and the J segment 4 bases; nucleotides outside the gene matches: 6. CDR1 is PRHDT, CDR2 FYEKMQ, per germline (reference sequence). CDR3 region: CASSSGLVTTGELFF. CDR3 DNA: TGTGCCAGCAGCTCCGGACTAGTAACCACCGGGGAGCTGTTTTTT.

The rearrangement uses TRBV30 and TRBJ2-5; TRBD2 agrees at 11 bases. This CDR3 region has 14 residues. V shed 3 bases and J 7 bases; nucleotides not matched to a gene: 7. The germline V gene has CDR1 GTSNPN and CDR2 SVGIG (reference sequence). In nucleotides, the CDR3 is TGTGCCTGGAGAAATAGCGGGGGGGCCCGGACCCAGTACTTC. Translation: CAWRNSGGARTQYF.

V usage is TRBV4-2 and J usage is TRBJ2-3, with D possibly TRBD2 on 6 matching bases. The CDR3 extends over 17 amino acids. V lost 2 bases and J lost 1, with 16 bases in between. Germline V gene data show CDR1 as LGHNA and CDR2 as YNFKEQ. The CDR3 nucleotides are TGTGCCAGCAGCCAATCGTATGGCGGGGACGGCACAGATACGCAGTATTTT. Amino acid sequence: CASSQSYGGDGTDTQYF.

The genes are TRBV19 and TRBJ1-2; the match to TRBD1 covers 9 bases. Germline CDR1 reads LNHDA; CDR2 reads SQIVND (reference sequence). J was trimmed by 5 bases and V by 5 bases; bases with no gene match: 9. This CDR3 is built from 15 residues. CDR3 loop: CASSETGTGKYGYTF. The CDR3 DNA reads TGTGCCAGTAGTGAGACCGGGACAGGGAAATATGGCTACACCTTC.

V and J are TRBV7-9 and TRBJ1-4; perhaps TRBD1 as D (5 bases). The CDR3 totals 15 residues. The V gene lost 3 bases and the J gene lost 4 bases, with 12 bases spanning the gap. Germline CDR1 SEHNR, CDR2 FQNEAQ (reference sequence). The CDR3 loop reads CASSFLSGGNEKLFF. For the CDR3, the DNA is TGTGCCAGCAGCTTCCTTTCGGGGGGTAATGAAAAACTGTTTTTT.

This chain uses TRBV19 with TRBJ2-7; D gene uncertain. Trimming stripped 5 bases from V and 0 bases from J, with 8 bases between. The CDR3 is made up of 13 amino acids. Germline assignment: CDR1 LNHDA and CDR2 SQIVND (reference sequence). The chain's CDR3 is CASSLTVSYEQYF. The CDR3 DNA sequence: TGTGCCAGTAGTCTAACAGTCTCCTACGAGCAGTACTTC.

The V call is TRBV29-1, the J call TRBJ1-3; D gene uncertain. The CDR3 runs 12 residues. V was shortened by 4 bases and J by 0 bases, with 4 bases between the two germline ends. Germline assignment: CDR1 SQVTM and CDR2 ANQGSEA. CDR3 sequence: CSVASSGNTIYF. Written as DNA, the CDR3 is TGCAGCGTTGCGAGCTCTGGAAACACCATATATTTT. The variable domain in full, with the rest retrieved from reference TRBV29-1 and TRBJ1-3, is SAVISQKPSRDICQRGTSLTIQCQVDSQVTMMFWYRQQPGQSLTLIATANQGSEATYESGFVIDKFPISRPNLTFSTLTVSNMSPEDSSIYLCSVASSGNTIYFGEGSWLTVV.

The rearrangement uses TRBV12-2 and TRBJ2-7; the listed D gene, TRBD2, was not tested against the DNA. TRBV12-2 is a pseudogene segment. The CDR3 contains 17 residues. In DNA, the CDR3 is TGTGCAAGTCGCCGACTAGCGGGCCTCCTCTTTACCTACGAGCAGTACTTC. The encoded protein is CASRRLAGLLFTYEQYF.

This chain links TRBV18 with TRBJ2-7; TRBD1 matches 8 bases. The CDR3 totals 15 residues. The germline V gene has CDR1 KGHSH and CDR2 LQKENI. With 1 base clipped from V and 2 bases from J, the junction kept 4 bases outside the gene matches. This CDR3 is CASSPLGQGTYEQYF. DNA of the CDR3: TGTGCCAGCTCACCACTTGGACAGGGCACCTACGAGCAGTACTTC.

A single count supports this clone. This chain joins TRBV19 and TRBJ2-1, with TRBD1 identical over 12 bases. Germline CDR1 LNHDA, CDR2 SQIVND (reference sequence). The J segment lost 8 bases and the V segment lost 9 bases, leaving 11 bases of the junction unmatched. This CDR3 has 15 amino acids. CDR3 nucleotide sequence: TGTGCCAGCAAACCCCGGGACAGGGGGCTCGATGAGCAGTTCTTC. Translation: CASKPRDRGLDEQFF.

The rearrangement uses TRBV7-2 and TRBJ1-2; 7 nucleotides line up with TRBD1. Germline CDR1 reads SGHTA; CDR2 reads FQGNSA. V dropped 5 bases and J dropped 4; count of bases not matched to a gene: 10. The CDR3 is made up of 15 amino acids. The CDR3 nucleotides are TGTGCCAGCAGCAACCGACAGGGCCTCAGCTATGGCTACACCTTC. Protein sequence: CASSNRQGLSYGYTF.

This chain connects TRBV6-5 to TRBJ1-1; TRBD1 aligns across 8 bases. Germline trimming cut 2 bases from V and 0 bases from J; bases unmatched to any gene: 5. This CDR3 region has 16 residues. Germline CDR1 is MNHEY and CDR2 is SVGAGI. In DNA form, the CDR3 reads TGTGCCAGCAGTTACGGGACGGGACAGGTGAACACTGAAGCTTTCTTT. This sequence encodes CASSYGTGQVNTEAFF.

The chain combines TRBV7-9 with TRBJ1-5; TRBD1 matches 7 bases. The CDR3 spans 15 residues. V shed 6 bases and J 4 bases; nucleotides not matched to a gene: 9. Germline V gives CDR1 SEHNR, CDR2 FQNEAQ (reference sequence). The CDR3 loop is CASSEKGTDNQPQHF. In nucleotides, the CDR3 is TGTGCCAGCAGTGAGAAAGGGACAGATAATCAGCCCCAGCATTTT. Based on the CDR3 plus reference TRBV7-9 and TRBJ1-5, the full variable domain is DTGVSQNPRHKITKRGQNVTFRCDPISEHNRLYWYRQTLGQGPEFLTYFQNEAQLEKSRLLSDRFSAERPKGSFSTLEIQRTEQGDSAMYLCASSEKGTDNQPQHFGDGTRLSIL.

The chain recombines TRBV7-3 with TRBJ1-2; D is unclear. Deletions cut 1 base from V and 7 bases from J, with 13 bases between. The CDR3 sequence is 14 residues long. The germline gives CDR1 SGHTA, CDR2 FQGTGA. CDR3 amino acids: CASSLSGQVGGYTF. The CDR3 DNA follows: TGTGCCAGCAGCTTAAGTGGGCAGGTCGGTGGCTACACCTTC.

The chain is built from TRBV5-1 and TRBJ2-5; D remains unclear. V lost 4 bases to trimming and J lost 2 bases, with 12 bases between them. CDR1 is SGHRS and CDR2 is YFSETQ in the germline V gene. The CDR3 is 14 amino acids. In DNA, the CDR3 is TGCGCCAGCAGCCCCCCCTATGAACAAGAGACCCAGTACTTC. Translation: CASSPPYEQETQYF.

The rearrangement uses TRBV6-5 and TRBJ2-1; TRBD2 aligns across 10 bases. The CDR3 has 13 amino acids. Germline V gives CDR1 MNHEY, CDR2 SVGAGI. The V gene end was trimmed by 7 bases and the J gene end by 7 bases; junction bases not matched to a gene: 4. The CDR3 coding sequence is TGTGCCAGCATGCTAGCGGGAGATAATGAGCAGTTCTTC. It codes for CASMLAGDNEQFF.

This rearrangement joins TRBV29-1 to TRBJ1-1; 7 bases align to TRBD1. This CDR3 comprises 15 residues. CDR1 and CDR2 (germline): SQVTM, ANQGSEA. The trim removed 2 bases at V and 3 bases at J, leaving 9 bases unmatched. The CDR3 spells CSVEMTGQKDTEAFF. CDR3 DNA: TGCAGCGTTGAAATGACGGGACAGAAGGACACTGAAGCTTTCTTT. The entire variable domain, with the rest obtained from reference TRBV29-1 and TRBJ1-1, is as follows: SAVISQKPSRDICQRGTSLTIQCQVDSQVTMMFWYRQQPGQSLTLIATANQGSEATYESGFVIDKFPISRPNLTFSTLTVSNMSPEDSSIYLCSVEMTGQKDTEAFFGQGTRLTVV.

This clone was found a few times. The chain joins TRBV7-2 to TRBJ1-3; perhaps TRBD1 as D (5 bases). This CDR3 is built from 14 residues. Germline V gene lookup returns CDR1 SGHTA and CDR2 FQGNSA. Trimming cost V 7 bases and J 2 bases, with 12 bases left between them. The CDR3 reads CASTWGETGNTIYF. The CDR3 DNA is TGTGCCAGCACCTGGGGGGAGACTGGAAACACCATATATTTT.

This clone was counted only a few times. The CDR3 sequence is CASKEAGAIEQYF. The DNA for the CDR3 is TGTGCCAGCAAGGAAGCGGGGGCTATCGAGCAGTACTTC. The chain has TRBV6-1 and TRBJ2-7; 8 bases match TRBD2. The CDR3 runs to 13 residues. V gave up 7 bases and J gave up 6 bases; unmatched junction bases: 8. CDR1 and CDR2 from the germline V gene are MNHNS and SASEGT.

The chain employs TRBV19 and TRBJ2-7, with D perhaps TRBD2 (5 bases). CDR3 length: 14 residues. The germline gives CDR1 LNHDA, CDR2 SQIVND (reference sequence). V gave up 6 bases and J gave up 3 bases, with 15 bases separating them. CDR3 protein: CASSPTAGIYEQYF. CDR3 coding DNA: TGTGCCAGTAGCCCTACTGCCGGGATCTACGAGCAGTACTTC.

This clone has just a few counts. The chain recombines TRBV2 with TRBJ1-2; 9 positions agree with TRBD1. The CDR3 loop spans 14 amino acids. Germline values: CDR1 SNHLY, CDR2 FYNNEI. The V segment lost 6 bases and the J segment 2 bases; nucleotides outside the gene matches: 4. This CDR3 is CASSAGQGNYGYTF. CDR3 sequence (DNA): TGTGCCAGCAGCGCGGGACAGGGAAACTATGGCTACACCTTC.

The rearrangement joins TRBV19 to TRBJ1-6; the match to TRBD1 covers 11 bases. The CDR3 sequence is 15 residues long. Germline CDR1 LNHDA, CDR2 SQIVND (reference sequence). The V and J ends lost 5 bases and 10 bases, in that order; junction bases with no gene match: 7. This CDR3 reads CASSLGTGGFSPLHF. In DNA, the CDR3 is TGTGCCAGTAGTTTGGGGACAGGGGGGTTCTCACCCCTCCACTTT.